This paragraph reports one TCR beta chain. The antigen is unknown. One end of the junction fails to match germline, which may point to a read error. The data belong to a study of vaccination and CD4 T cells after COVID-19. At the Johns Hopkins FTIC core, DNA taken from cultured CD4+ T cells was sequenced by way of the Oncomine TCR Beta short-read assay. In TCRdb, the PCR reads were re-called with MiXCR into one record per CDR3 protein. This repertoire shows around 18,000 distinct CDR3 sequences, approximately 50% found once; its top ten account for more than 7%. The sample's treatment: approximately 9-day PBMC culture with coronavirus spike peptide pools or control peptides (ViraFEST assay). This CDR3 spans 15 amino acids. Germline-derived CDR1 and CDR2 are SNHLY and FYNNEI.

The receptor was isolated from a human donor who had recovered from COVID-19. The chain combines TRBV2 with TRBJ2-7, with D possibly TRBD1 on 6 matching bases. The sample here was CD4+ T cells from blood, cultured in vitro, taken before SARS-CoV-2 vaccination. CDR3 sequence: CANSEAGVTTYEQYF. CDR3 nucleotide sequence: TGTGCCAACAGTGAAGCAGGGGTAACTACTTACGAGCAGTACTTC.